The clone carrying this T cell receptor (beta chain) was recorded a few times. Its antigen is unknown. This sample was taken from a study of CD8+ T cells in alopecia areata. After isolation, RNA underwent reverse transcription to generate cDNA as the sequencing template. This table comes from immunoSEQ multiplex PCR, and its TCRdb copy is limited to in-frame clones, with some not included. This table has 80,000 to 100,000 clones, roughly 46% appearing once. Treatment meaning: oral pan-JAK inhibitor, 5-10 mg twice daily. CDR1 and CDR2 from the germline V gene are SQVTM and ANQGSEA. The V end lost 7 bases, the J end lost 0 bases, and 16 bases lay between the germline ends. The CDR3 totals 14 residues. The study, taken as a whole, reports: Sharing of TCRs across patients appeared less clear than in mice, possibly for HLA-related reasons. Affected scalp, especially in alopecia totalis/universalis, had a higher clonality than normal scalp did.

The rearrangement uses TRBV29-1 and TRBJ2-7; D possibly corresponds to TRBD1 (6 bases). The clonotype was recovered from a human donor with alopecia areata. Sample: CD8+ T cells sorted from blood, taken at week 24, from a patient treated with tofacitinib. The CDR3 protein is CSARLTGNSYEQYF. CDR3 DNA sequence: TGCAGCGCTCGCCTTACAGGGAACTCCTACGAGCAGTACTTC.